Following are 7 T cell receptor beta chains from one sample sequenced in a study of PD-L1 blockade in urothelial cancer. Here immunoSEQ multiplex PCR was the method, and the copy in TCRdb shows in-frame clones only, minus some. This sample carries 85,000 to 130,000 clones, around 93% of them seen once, and the ten largest clones take 0.75% to 0.95%. The material was PBMCs, obtained around atezolizumab (anti-PD-L1) treatment. The receptors derive from a woman of 80 years or more with urothelial cancer.

The rearrangement links TRBV28 to TRBJ1-1; 10 nucleotides match TRBD1. CDR1 MDHEN and CDR2 SYDVKM come from the germline V gene. This CDR3 comprises 15 residues. With 4 bases clipped from V and 13 bases from J, the junction kept 15 bases outside the gene matches. The DNA for the CDR3 is TGTGCCAGCAGTTCTGCTCGTCCCGGGACAGGGGCTCTTTTCTTT. This encodes CASSSARPGTGALFF.

The chain couples TRBV25-1 to TRBJ1-5; TRBD1 might be the D (6 bases). The CDR3 is 15 residues long. Trimming pared 2 bases from V and 6 bases from J, leaving 14 bases between. Germline CDR1 is MGHDK and CDR2 is SYGVNS. The CDR3 is CASSEAGRGRQPQHF. Here the CDR3 DNA reads TGTGCCAGCAGTGAAGCGGGCAGGGGCCGTCAGCCCCAGCATTTT.

This chain joins TRBV27 and TRBJ1-2; the D gene is possibly TRBD1 (6 bases). Per germline, CDR1 MNHEY and CDR2 SMNVEV (reference sequence). The CDR3 is 16 amino acids. V lost 5 bases, J lost 5 bases, and 21 bases lay in between. DNA for the CDR3: TGTGCCAGCAGTCTTCGGGGGGGCGTTGGGTTTTATGGCTACACCTTC. Translation gives CASSLRGGVGFYGYTF.

The chain couples TRBV4-1 to TRBJ1-2, with a tentative D call TRBD1 (6 bases). The V end was cut by 10 bases, the J end by 8 bases, with 17 bases between. The CDR3 contains 12 residues. Germline-derived CDR1 and CDR2 are MGHRA and YSYEKL. The CDR3 DNA follows: TGCGCCATTCAACTCTCAGGGGAGGGCTACACCTTC. It translates to CAIQLSGEGYTF.

The chain carries TRBV4-2 and TRBJ2-4, with D perhaps TRBD2 (6 bases). Germline CDR1 is LGHNA and CDR2 is YNFKEQ. The CDR3 loop spans 18 amino acids. The V gene lost 3 bases and the J gene lost 5 bases, with 23 bases spanning the gap. CDR3 DNA: TGTGCCAGCAGCCAGACTAGAGGGTCGACATTATTCGAAAACATTCAGTACTTC. Its protein is CASSQTRGSTLFENIQYF.

The rearrangement links TRBV5-1 to TRBJ2-1; D unclear. CDR1 is SGHRS, CDR2 YFSETQ, per germline. CDR3 length equals 14 residues. Between the trimmed V and J ends, which lost 4 bases and 8 bases, there was a span of 16 bases. CDR3 DNA: TGCGCCAGCAGCCAGGCAGTAGGCAGCCATGAGCAGTTCTTC. Protein product: CASSQAVGSHEQFF. Drawing the rest from reference TRBV5-1 and TRBJ2-1, the complete variable domain is KAGVTQTPRYLIKTRGQQVTLSCSPISGHRSVSWYQQTPGQGLQFLFEYFSETQRNKGNFPGRFSGRQFSNSRSEMNVSTLELGDSALYLCASSQAVGSHEQFFGPGTRLTVL.

This clone was recorded only once. CDR3 nucleotides: TGTGCCAGCAGTTTTGGCAGGGAAGAGACCCAGTACTTC. Residues: CASSFGREETQYF. The gene calls are TRBV28 and TRBJ2-5, with D tentatively TRBD1 (5 bases). Trimming pared 3 bases from V and 3 bases from J, leaving 8 bases between. The V gene's germline CDR1 is MDHEN and CDR2 SYDVKM. This CDR3 contains 13 residues.